Shown below are 6 T cell receptor beta chains from a single sample sequenced in a study of blood T cell repertoires in COVID-19. Measured with immunoSEQ multiplex PCR; TCRdb has only the in-frame clones, and not every one. Here the sample spans just under 150,000 clones, 70% to 90% being singletons. Sequenced input: peripheral blood. Receptors originate from a human donor with acute or convalescent COVID-19. The donor label of this sample is uncertain.

This clone was seen just once. The chain is built from TRBV14 and TRBJ2-1; TRBD2 aligns across 7 bases. Germline values: CDR1 SGHDN, CDR2 FVKESK. This CDR3 contains 15 residues. After removal of 2 bases from V and 4 bases from J, the junction contained 5 bases not matched to a gene. Here the CDR3 DNA reads TGTGCCAGCAGCCAAATCGCGGGAGCGTACAATGAGCAGTTCTTC. As protein: CASSQIAGAYNEQFF. The full variable domain, with the rest looked up from reference TRBV14 and TRBJ2-1, is EAGVTQFPSHSVIEKGQTVTLRCDPISGHDNLYWYRRVMGKEIKFLLHFVKESKQDESGMPNNRFLAERTGGTYSTLKVQPAELEDSGVYFCASSQIAGAYNEQFFGPGTRLTVL.

V is TRBV9 and J is TRBJ1-1; D is unresolved. Germline V gene data show CDR1 as SGDLS and CDR2 as YYNGEE. This CDR3 region has 13 residues. V lost 3 bases to trimming and J lost 0 bases, with 6 bases between them. CDR3 amino acids: CASSEHLNTEAFF. The CDR3 DNA follows: TGTGCCAGCAGCGAACACCTGAACACTGAAGCTTTCTTT.

A word on this clone: The identical CDR3 is also encoded by other nucleotide sequences in the sample. The chain uses TRBV9 and TRBJ2-2; 8 bases are shared with TRBD2. V was pared by 0 bases and J by 2 bases, with 6 bases of the junction left unmatched. CDR3 length: 17 residues. The germline CDR1 and CDR2 sequences are SGDLS and YYNGEE. CDR3 in DNA: TGTGCCAGCAGCGTAGTAGGGAGCGGGAGTAACACCGGGGAGCTGTTTTTT. Its protein is CASSVVGSGSNTGELFF. The variable domain in full, completed from reference TRBV9 and TRBJ2-2, reads DSGVTQTPKHLITATGQRVTLRCSPRSGDLSVYWYQQSLDQGLQFLIQYYNGEERAKGNILERFSAQQFPDLHSELNLSSLELGDSALYFCASSVVGSGSNTGELFFGEGSRLTVL.

V gene TRBV9 combines with J gene TRBJ1-5; 7 positions match TRBD1. The germline V gene has CDR1 SGDLS and CDR2 YYNGEE. The V segment lost 4 bases and the J segment 3 bases; nucleotides outside the gene matches: 7. The CDR3 is made up of 15 amino acids. CDR3 protein: CASSSGTVNNQPQHF. The CDR3 nucleotides are TGTGCCAGCAGCTCTGGGACAGTGAACAATCAGCCCCAGCATTTT.

In this sample, this clone turned up a few times. V gene TRBV3-1 (or the pseudogene TRBV3-2) combines with J gene TRBJ1-2, with D unclear. Germline V CDR1 and CDR2: LGHDT, YNNKEL (reference sequence). V lost 1 base and J 8 bases, leaving 8 bases between the germline ends. There are 12 residues in the CDR3. The CDR3 region is CASSQGSWGYTF. The CDR3 DNA reads TGTGCCAGCAGCCAAGGTAGTTGGGGCTACACCTTC.

The rearrangement links TRBV19 to TRBJ2-3; a weak D match, TRBD1 (5 bases). The CDR3 totals 16 residues. Deletions cut 3 bases from V and 3 bases from J, with 16 bases between. CDR1 LNHDA and CDR2 SQIVND come from the germline V gene (reference sequence). Here the CDR3 reads CASSILGLATTDTQYF. Written as DNA, the CDR3 is TGTGCCAGTAGTATTTTGGGGCTCGCAACAACAGATACGCAGTATTTT.